This section outlines one T cell receptor beta chain sequence together with its context. The data derive from a study of memory CD8 T cells in hepatitis C reinfection. Study overall: Reinfection meant HCV RNA positivity after two negatives ≥60 days apart.

Sequencing was performed with immunoSEQ multiplex PCR; in TCRdb, only in-frame clones are kept and a portion is missing. The sample includes some 44,000 clones, 85% to 90% of them seen just once. Indicated time point: late/post reinfection, 12 to 24 weeks after detection. No in vitro expansion preceded TCR sequencing of the sorted cells. People who inject drugs from Montreal's HEPCO study were the donors. At all three reinfection time points, viable CD3+ CD8+ CD45RO- cells from a couple of donors served as controls. Germline V gives CDR1 SGHDT, CDR2 YYEEEE. The CDR3 is made up of 14 amino acids. The V and J ends lost 0 bases and 3 bases respectively, with 10 bases between them.

This sequence originates from a man between 18 and 35 years old with hepatitis C virus infection. Sequences were obtained from naive CD8+ T cells sorted from blood. The V gene is TRBV5-6, the J gene TRBJ2-7; weak D call: TRBD2 (5 bases). CDR3 sequence: CASSLERRFYEQYF. DNA for the CDR3: TGTGCCAGCAGCTTGGAACGGAGGTTCTACGAGCAGTACTTC. Full variable domain (outside the CDR3, taken from reference TRBV5-6 and TRBJ2-7): DAGVTQSPTHLIKTRGQQVTLRCSPKSGHDTVSWYQQALGQGPQFIFQYYEEEERQRGNFPDRFSGHQFPNYSSELNVNALLLGDSALYLCASSLERRFYEQYFGPGTRLTVT.